The entry that follows covers one T cell receptor (beta chain) sequence. The data originate from a study of blood T cell repertoires in COVID-19. Study in general: The United States, Italy and Spain provided the acute and convalescent COVID-19 samples. The analysed material was cDNA or gDNA that came from T cells, B-cell-depleted T cells, or PBMCs.

The CDR3 is made up of 15 amino acids. Trimming removed 4 bases at V and 5 bases at J, with 17 bases between. Germline CDR1 MNHEY, CDR2 SMNVEV (reference sequence). The repertoire was sequenced with immunoSEQ multiplex PCR; TCRdb's copy has only in-frame clones and lacks some. Counted here are approximately 72,000 clones, over 75% occurring once; the ten biggest clones make up around 28%. The clonotype originates from a man aged 50 to 60 with acute or convalescent COVID-19. The rearrangement uses TRBV27 and TRBJ2-5, with a tentative D call TRBD1 (7 bases). Sequencing was carried out using peripheral blood. The CDR3 reads CASSSPQGGKETQYF. The DNA for the CDR3 is TGTGCCAGCAGTTCCCCCCAGGGGGGAAAGGAGACCCAGTACTTC.